The clone carrying this T cell receptor (beta chain) appeared a few times. The antigen is undetermined. TCR alpha and TCR beta cDNA libraries carrying sample barcodes and UMIs were produced by 5'RACE using constant-segment primers. In TCRdb, the 5' RACE reads were re-called with MiXCR into one record per CDR3 protein. The sample includes around 300,000 distinct CDR3 sequences, approximately 8% of them seen just once. The sample originates from a study of T-cell memory formation after mild COVID-19. Across the study: Largely, TCR clusters stayed within a single donor. Study results and caveats: Contracting CD8+ clones were enriched in EMRA, CD4+ mainly in CM and EM. Memory sampled before infection contained some responding clones, suggesting cross-reactive memory joined.

This CDR3 has 16 residues. Trimming cost V 3 bases and J 2 bases; bases outside gene matches: 8. Germline loops: CDR1 SEHNR, CDR2 FQNEAQ (reference sequence). Sequenced material: PBMCs or a T cell subset sorted from them (not recorded which). The sequence was collected from a man between 18 and 35 years old who had mild COVID-19 (a few samples of this study predate the infection). Cell type and time point are not known. The genes are TRBV7-9 and TRBJ1-2; TRBD1 matches at 8 bases. The CDR3 DNA follows: TGTGCCAGCAGCTTGGCAGGGGGCGGAAGAAACTATGGCTACACCTTC. Translating it yields CASSLAGGGRNYGYTF.